This note documents a single T cell receptor (beta chain) sequence. Its antigen is unidentified. Germline lookup yields CDR1 DFQATT and CDR2 SNEGSKA (reference sequence). This CDR3 has 11 amino acids. Between the trimmed V and J ends, which lost 5 bases and 10 bases, there was a span of 12 bases. This entry belongs to a study of lymphopenia after photon versus proton radiotherapy. General study results and limits: Post-nadir diversity loss with photons came from oligoclonal expansion, particularly CD8+ Temra cells.

Clones were sequenced by immunoSEQ multiplex PCR, and TCRdb holds only the in-frame ones, with some missing. The sample includes some 29,000 clones, about nine tenths seen only once; the top ten take 50%. This TCR was sampled from a woman aged 55-69 years with cholangiocarcinoma. Some clones in this sample may be carry-over from other donors' samples. The specimen comprised peripheral blood, sampled from a patient treated with proton-based radiotherapy. This chain uses TRBV20-1 with TRBJ2-1, with unresolved D. The CDR3 protein is CSAQPGREQFF. For the CDR3, the DNA is TGCAGTGCTCAGCCGGGCCGGGAGCAGTTCTTC.